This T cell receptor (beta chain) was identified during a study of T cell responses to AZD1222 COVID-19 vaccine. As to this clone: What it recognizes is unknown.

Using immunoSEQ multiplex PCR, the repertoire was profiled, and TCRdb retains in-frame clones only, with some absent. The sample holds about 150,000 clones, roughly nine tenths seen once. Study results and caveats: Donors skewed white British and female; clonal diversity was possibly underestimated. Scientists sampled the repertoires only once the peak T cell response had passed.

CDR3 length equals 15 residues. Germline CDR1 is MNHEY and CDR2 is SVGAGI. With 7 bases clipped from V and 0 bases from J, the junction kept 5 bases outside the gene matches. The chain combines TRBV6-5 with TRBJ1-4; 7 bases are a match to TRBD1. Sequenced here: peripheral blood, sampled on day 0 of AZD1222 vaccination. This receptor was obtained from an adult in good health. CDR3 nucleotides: TGTGCCAGCACCACAGGGGATGCAACTAATGAAAAACTGTTTTTT. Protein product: CASTTGDATNEKLFF.